This T cell receptor beta chain was recovered during a study of shared clonotypes between healthy human individuals. Donors, healthy HIV-negative adults, lacked recent acute infections or vaccinations. The unsorted PBMC replicate PCRs were performed with approximately 300 ng DNA, 25,000 to 30,000 T cell genomes. The protocol was immunoSEQ multiplex PCR, while the TCRdb copy is restricted to in-frame clones and leaves out a portion. Of 400,000 to 600,000 clones in the sample, 70% to 80% were seen once. V lost 7 bases and J lost 6; bases outside the gene matches: 9. This CDR3 contains 15 residues. Germline assignment: CDR1 MNHNS and CDR2 SASEGT. This clone was picked up a small number of times.

The clonotype comes from a middle-aged woman in good health. Some clones in this sample may be carry-over from other donors' samples. The V gene is TRBV6-1, the J gene TRBJ2-2, with 9 positions matching TRBD1. Sequenced material: PBMCs. The CDR3 is CASTPDRGIPGELFF. The CDR3 DNA is TGTGCCAGCACCCCGGACAGGGGTATACCCGGGGAGCTGTTTTTT.